This T cell receptor beta chain derives from a study of T cell changes during pregnancy in multiple sclerosis. This clone occurred once. Germline CDR1 is SGHRS and CDR2 is YFSETQ. The V gene lost 0 bases and the J gene lost 3 bases, with 15 bases spanning the gap. The CDR3 totals 16 residues. This table comes from immunoSEQ multiplex PCR, and its TCRdb copy is limited to in-frame clones, with some not included. The sample records 55,000 or so clones, 80% to 95% being singletons. The V gene is TRBV5-1, the J gene TRBJ2-5, with D perhaps matching TRBD2 (5 bases). Sequencing used CD4+ T cells from peripheral blood mononuclear cells, obtained after pregnancy. This TCR was recovered from a female donor with multiple sclerosis, enrolled in a pregnancy study. The CDR3 DNA reads TGCGCCAGCAGCTTGGGTTTGAGGGAACACAAAGAGACCCAGTACTTC. It codes for CASSLGLREHKETQYF.